This T cell receptor (beta chain) is from a study of sequential checkpoint blockade in melanoma. In the study overall: TCRbeta immunosequencing was performed on DNA from roughly 90 pretreatment melanoma tumor samples.

Comments on this clone: Its antigen remains unidentified.

Specified treatment: randomized to nivolumab then ipilimumab (arm A) or the reverse (arm B). Looked up from germline, CDR1 is LNHNV and CDR2 is YYDKDF (reference sequence). Trimming removed 0 bases from V and 0 bases from J; junction bases left unmatched: 1. CDR3 size: 15 residues. Study-wide results and limits: Pretreatment TIL clonality tracked with response in the nivolumab-first arm. Rising tumor T-cell fraction and clonality meant about 30 times likelier benefit.

TCRdb's table, derived via immunoSEQ multiplex PCR, lists solely in-frame clones and lacks some. The sample has 37,000 or so clones; around 32% are singletons. The TCR was taken from a human donor with melanoma. The sample here was tumor tissue (inferred from file names), taken from a patient given nivolumab and ipilimumab in sequence. V and J are TRBV15 and TRBJ2-7, with TRBD1 matching 8 bases. This CDR3 reads CATSRDGTGSYEQYF. CDR3 in DNA: TGTGCCACCAGCAGAGACGGGACAGGCTCCTACGAGCAGTACTTC. Supplemented by reference TRBV15 and TRBJ2-7, the full variable domain reads DAMVIQNPRYQVTQFGKPVTLSCSQTLNHNVMYWYQQKSSQAPKLLFHYYDKDFNNEADTPDNFQSRRPNTSFCFLDIRSPGLGDTAMYLCATSRDGTGSYEQYFGPGTRLTVT.